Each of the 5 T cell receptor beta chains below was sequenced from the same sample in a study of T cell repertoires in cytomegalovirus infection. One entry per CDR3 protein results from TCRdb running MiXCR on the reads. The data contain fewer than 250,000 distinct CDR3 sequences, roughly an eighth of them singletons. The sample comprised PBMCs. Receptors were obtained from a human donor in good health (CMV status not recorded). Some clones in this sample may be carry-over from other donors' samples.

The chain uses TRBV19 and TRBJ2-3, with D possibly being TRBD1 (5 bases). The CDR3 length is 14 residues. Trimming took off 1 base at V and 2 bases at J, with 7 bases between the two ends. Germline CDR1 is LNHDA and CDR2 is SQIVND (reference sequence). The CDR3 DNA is TGTGCCAGTAGTATAGGACAGCTCACAGATACGCAGTATTTT. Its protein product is CASSIGQLTDTQYF.

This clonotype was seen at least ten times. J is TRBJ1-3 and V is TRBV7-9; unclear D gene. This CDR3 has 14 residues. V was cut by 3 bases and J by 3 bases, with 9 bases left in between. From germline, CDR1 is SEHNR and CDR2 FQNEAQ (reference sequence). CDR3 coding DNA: TGTGCCAGCAGCTTCGCGGGAAATGGAAACACCATATATTTT. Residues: CASSFAGNGNTIYF.

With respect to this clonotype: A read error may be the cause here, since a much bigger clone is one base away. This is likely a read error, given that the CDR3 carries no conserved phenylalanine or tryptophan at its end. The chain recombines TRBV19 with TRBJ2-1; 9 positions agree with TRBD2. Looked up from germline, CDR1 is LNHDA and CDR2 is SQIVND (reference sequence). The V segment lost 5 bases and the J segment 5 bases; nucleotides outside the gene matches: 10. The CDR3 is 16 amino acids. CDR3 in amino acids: CASSSLRTSVHNEQFS. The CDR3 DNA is TGTGCCAGTAGTTCCCTGAGGACTAGCGTCCACAATGAGCAGTTCTCC.

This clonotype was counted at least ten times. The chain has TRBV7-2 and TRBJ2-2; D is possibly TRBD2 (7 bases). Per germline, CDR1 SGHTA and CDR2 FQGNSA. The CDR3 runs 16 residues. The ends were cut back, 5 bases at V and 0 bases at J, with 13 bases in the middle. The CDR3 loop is CASSLVGGANTGELFF. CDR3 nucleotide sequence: TGTGCCAGCAGCCTAGTAGGGGGGGCGAACACCGGGGAGCTGTTTTTT. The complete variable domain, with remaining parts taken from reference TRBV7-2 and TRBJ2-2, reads GAGVSQSPSNKVTEKGKDVELRCDPISGHTALYWYRQSLGQGLEFLIYFQGNSAPDKSGLPSDRFSAERTGGSVSTLTIQRTQQEDSAVYLCASSLVGGANTGELFFGEGSRLTVL.

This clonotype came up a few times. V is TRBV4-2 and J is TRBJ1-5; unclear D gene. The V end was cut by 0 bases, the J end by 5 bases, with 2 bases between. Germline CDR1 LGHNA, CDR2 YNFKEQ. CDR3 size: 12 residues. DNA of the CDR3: TGTGCCAGCAGCCAAGACTATCAGCCCCAGCATTTT. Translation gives CASSQDYQPQHF.